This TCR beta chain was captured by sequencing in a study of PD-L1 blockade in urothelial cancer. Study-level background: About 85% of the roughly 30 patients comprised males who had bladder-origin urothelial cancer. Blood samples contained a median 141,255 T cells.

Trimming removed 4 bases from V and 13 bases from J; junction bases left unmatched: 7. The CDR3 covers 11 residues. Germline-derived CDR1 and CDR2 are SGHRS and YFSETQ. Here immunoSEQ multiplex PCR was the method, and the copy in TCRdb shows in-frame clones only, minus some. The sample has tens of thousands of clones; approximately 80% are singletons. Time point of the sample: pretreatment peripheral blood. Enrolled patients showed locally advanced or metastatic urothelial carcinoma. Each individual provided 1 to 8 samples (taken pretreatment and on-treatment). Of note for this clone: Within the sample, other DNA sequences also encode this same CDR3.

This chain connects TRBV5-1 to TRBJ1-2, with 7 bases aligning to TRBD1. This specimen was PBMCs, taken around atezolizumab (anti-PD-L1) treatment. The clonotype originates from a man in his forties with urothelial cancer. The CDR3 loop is CASSLGQVVTF. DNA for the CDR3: TGCGCCAGCAGCCTCGGACAGGTCGTCACCTTC.